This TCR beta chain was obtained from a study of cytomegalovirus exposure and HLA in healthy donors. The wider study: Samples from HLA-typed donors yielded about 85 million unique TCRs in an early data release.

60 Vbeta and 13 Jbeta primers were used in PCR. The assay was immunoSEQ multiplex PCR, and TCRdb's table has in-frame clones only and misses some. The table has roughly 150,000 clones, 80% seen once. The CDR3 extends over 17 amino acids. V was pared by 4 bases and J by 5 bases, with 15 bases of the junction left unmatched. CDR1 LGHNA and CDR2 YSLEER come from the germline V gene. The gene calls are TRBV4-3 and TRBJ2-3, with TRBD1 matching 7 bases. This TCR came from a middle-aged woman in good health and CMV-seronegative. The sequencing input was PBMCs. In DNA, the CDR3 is TGCGCCAGCAGCCGAGAGACAGGGCTAGCTGAAGGAGATACGCAGTATTTT. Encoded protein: CASSRETGLAEGDTQYF.